This entry lists 28 T cell receptor beta chains sequenced from one sample in a study of cytomegalovirus exposure and HLA in healthy donors. 13 Jbeta primers and 60 Vbeta primers were used for the PCR. TCRdb's table, derived via immunoSEQ multiplex PCR, lists solely in-frame clones and lacks some. The sample consists of about 200,000 clones, around 77% of them appearing once. Sequencing used PBMCs. These receptor sequences come from a woman in her thirties in good health and CMV-seronegative.

The chain carries TRBV19 and TRBJ2-1, with 9 bases aligning to TRBD2. The V gene's germline CDR1 is LNHDA and CDR2 SQIVND (reference sequence). Trimming at V came to 3 bases and at J to 5 bases, leaving 8 bases not matched to a gene. The CDR3 runs 16 residues. CDR3 DNA: TGTGCCAGTAGTATTTTGGTGACTAGCGGAAACAATGAGCAGTTCTTC. Its translation: CASSILVTSGNNEQFF.

The chain combines TRBV10-2 with TRBJ2-1; D is perhaps TRBD2 (5 bases). V lost 3 bases and J 6 bases, leaving 6 bases between the germline ends. Germline loops: CDR1 WSHSY, CDR2 SAAADI. There are 12 residues in the CDR3. The CDR3 sequence: CASSEGLNEQFF. In nucleotides, the CDR3 is TGCGCCAGCAGTGAAGGACTCAATGAGCAGTTCTTC.

The chain employs TRBV6-1 and TRBJ2-7; maybe TRBD2 (8 bases). The CDR3 has 12 residues. CDR1 and CDR2 (germline): MNHNS, SASEGT. V was shortened by 10 bases and J by 4 bases, with 14 bases between the two germline ends. CDR3 in amino acids: CATGRGQYEQYF. CDR3 nucleotides: TGTGCCACCGGGAGGGGGCAATACGAGCAGTACTTC.

This chain joins TRBV7-6 and TRBJ1-5, with 8 bases that match TRBD1. Trimming took 0 bases from V and 5 from J; bases not matched to a gene: 3. This CDR3 has 15 amino acids. The V gene's germline CDR1 is SGHVS and CDR2 FNYEAQ. The CDR3 here is CASSLADREDQPQHF. The CDR3 DNA follows: TGTGCCAGCAGCTTAGCGGACAGGGAGGATCAGCCCCAGCATTTT.

This sequence joins TRBV7-9 and TRBJ2-7, with 10 positions matching TRBD1. Trimming cost V 4 bases and J 4 bases; bases outside gene matches: 7. CDR1 is SEHNR, CDR2 FQNEAQ, per germline (reference sequence). The CDR3 totals 15 residues. CDR3 sequence reads: CASSCGQGDRYEQYF. The CDR3 DNA reads as TGTGCCAGCAGCTGCGGACAGGGGGATCGATACGAGCAGTACTTC.

As DNA, the CDR3 is TGTGCCAGCAGTCATGGTTCAGGGGCCAGGAGGCAGTTCTTC. Translation gives CASSHGSGARRQFF. The chain is built from TRBV27 and TRBJ2-1; D is perhaps TRBD1 (6 bases). V was clipped by 5 bases and J by 12 bases, with 20 bases between them. Germline V gene sequence: CDR1 MNHEY, CDR2 SMNVEV (reference sequence). This CDR3 contains 14 residues.

The genes are TRBV6-1 and TRBJ2-7; D not certain. Trimming took off 7 bases at V and 0 bases at J, with 4 bases between the two ends. There are 11 residues in the CDR3. Germline CDR1 MNHNS, CDR2 SASEGT. CDR3 residues: CASTNSYEQYF. CDR3 bases: TGTGCCAGCACTAACTCCTACGAGCAGTACTTC.

This clone was detected only a few times. The V gene is TRBV9, the J gene TRBJ2-7; 11 nucleotides align to TRBD1. The CDR3 length is 14 residues. Trimming took 0 bases from V and 7 from J; bases not matched to a gene: 3. Germline V gene lookup returns CDR1 SGDLS and CDR2 YYNGEE. This CDR3 is CASSVEGQGEEQYF. DNA for the CDR3: TGTGCCAGCAGCGTAGAGGGACAGGGGGAAGAGCAGTACTTC.

Concerning this clone itself: One end of the junction fails to match germline, which may point to a read error. The chain carries TRBV27 and TRBJ1-2, with 7 bases aligning to TRBD1. Germline loops: CDR1 MNHEY, CDR2 SMNVEV (reference sequence). This CDR3 is 13 amino acids long. The CDR3 spells CASSLINGGGYPF. CDR3 coding DNA: TGTGCCAGCAGTTTAATCAACGGAGGGGGCTACCCCTTC.

The chain combines TRBV9 with TRBJ2-3; TRBD2 matches 8 bases. CDR3 size: 16 residues. Germline V lookup: CDR1 SGDLS, CDR2 YYNGEE. Trimming at V came to 4 bases and at J to 4 bases, leaving 11 bases not matched to a gene. This CDR3 reads CASSPLWAGGPDTQYF. CDR3 nucleotide sequence: TGTGCCAGCAGCCCCCTTTGGGCGGGGGGCCCAGATACGCAGTATTTT.

This clone showed up just once. V usage is TRBV5-8 and J usage is TRBJ2-2; no clear D. CDR3 length: 17 amino acids. The V gene's germline CDR1 is SGHTS and CDR2 YDEGEE. The V and J ends lost 1 base and 5 bases respectively, with 18 bases between them. CDR3 nucleotides: TGTGCCAGCAGCTTGTTTTCTGAAGGCTGGCGGACCGGGGAGCTGTTTTTT. This codes for CASSLFSEGWRTGELFF.

This chain connects TRBV28 to TRBJ2-7, with D possibly TRBD1 on 5 matching bases. The V and J ends lost 10 bases and 2 bases respectively, with 12 bases between them. CDR1 is MDHEN and CDR2 is SYDVKM in the germline V gene. The CDR3 loop spans 12 amino acids. CDR3 sequence reads: CATARQPYEQYF. The CDR3, as DNA: TGTGCCACCGCCCGACAGCCCTACGAGCAGTACTTC. Supplemented by reference TRBV28 and TRBJ2-7, the full variable domain reads DVKVTQSSRYLVKRTGEKVFLECVQDMDHENMFWYRQDPGLGLRLIYFSYDVKMKEKGDIPEGYSVSREKKERFSLILESASTNQTSMYLCATARQPYEQYFGPGTRLTVT.

The V gene is TRBV7-9, the J gene TRBJ2-3; the match to TRBD2 covers 9 bases. From germline, CDR1 is SEHNR and CDR2 FQNEAQ (reference sequence). The CDR3 spans 17 residues. V dropped 6 bases and J dropped 4; count of bases not matched to a gene: 14. CDR3 in amino acids: CASSSHSGGGAADTQYF. The CDR3 nucleotides read TGTGCCAGCAGTTCCCACTCTGGCGGGGGGGCGGCAGATACGCAGTATTTT.

To note about this clone: Here the CDR3 omits its conserved ending phenylalanine or tryptophan, so a read error is the likely source. The V gene is TRBV27, the J gene TRBJ2-7; 11 positions match TRBD1. Trimming took 8 bases from V and 2 from J; bases not matched to a gene: 2. CDR1 MNHEY and CDR2 SMNVEV come from the germline V gene (reference sequence). The CDR3 consists of 13 residues. In DNA, the CDR3 is TGTGCCAGCGGACAGGGGGCGACCTACGAGCAGTACCTC. This gives the protein CASGQGATYEQYL.

The rearrangement links TRBV30 to TRBJ1-1, with 7 bases fitting TRBD1. The CDR3 covers 16 residues. V lost 2 bases and J lost 0; bases outside the gene matches: 9. Germline values: CDR1 GTSNPN, CDR2 SVGIG (reference sequence). The CDR3 nucleotides are TGTGCCTGGAGTTTACCGGGACAGATTTTGAACACTGAAGCTTTCTTT. As protein: CAWSLPGQILNTEAFF.

This clone was seen once. The chain recombines TRBV29-1 with TRBJ2-3, with TRBD1 matching over 8 bases. V trimming: 6 bases; J trimming: 2 bases; junction bases outside the gene matches: 7. This CDR3 is 14 amino acids long. Germline V lookup: CDR1 SQVTM, CDR2 ANQGSEA. CDR3 in DNA: TGCAGCGTAGTTCGGACAGGGAACACAGATACGCAGTATTTT. Translated: CSVVRTGNTDTQYF.

The J gene is TRBJ2-3, the V gene TRBV15; the match to TRBD2 covers 10 bases. V was clipped by 5 bases and J by 1 base; unmatched bases: 3. Germline V CDR1 and CDR2: LNHNV, YYDKDF (reference sequence). The CDR3 loop spans 15 amino acids. CDR3: CATSGSGGRTDTQYF. The CDR3 DNA reads as TGTGCCACCAGCGGTAGCGGGGGGCGCACAGATACGCAGTATTTT.

This sequence joins TRBV13 and TRBJ2-7; 7 bases map to TRBD2. The CDR3 loop spans 14 amino acids. Per the germline V gene, CDR1 is PRHDT and CDR2 is FYEKMQ (reference sequence). V was pared by 3 bases and J by 2 bases, with 4 bases of the junction left unmatched. The CDR3 reads CASSFRGDPYEQYF. The CDR3 DNA follows: TGTGCCAGCAGCTTCCGGGGGGACCCCTACGAGCAGTACTTC.

The chain combines TRBV27 with TRBJ2-7, with 12 bases fitting TRBD2. CDR3 size: 16 residues. The J segment lost 6 bases and the V segment lost 1 base, leaving 7 bases of the junction unmatched. Germline CDR1 reads MNHEY; CDR2 reads SMNVEV (reference sequence). The CDR3 DNA sequence: TGTGCCAGCAGTTTATTTGCTAGCGGGAGGGCGGGCGAGCAGTACTTC. This sequence encodes CASSLFASGRAGEQYF.

This clone was observed a handful of times. The chain couples TRBV2 to TRBJ2-1; 11 positions match TRBD2. The CDR3 loop spans 17 amino acids. The germline V gene encodes CDR1 SNHLY and CDR2 FYNNEI. Trimming removed 6 bases from V and 2 bases from J; junction bases left unmatched: 9. The CDR3 spells CASRPTSGAPTYNEQFF. In DNA, the CDR3 is TGTGCCAGCAGGCCGACTAGCGGGGCTCCTACCTACAATGAGCAGTTCTTC.

The gene calls are TRBV2 and TRBJ2-4; possible D gene TRBD2, 5 bases. CDR3 length: 16 residues. Trimming removed 3 bases from V and 0 bases from J, with 12 bases in between. Germline assignment: CDR1 SNHLY and CDR2 FYNNEI. In nucleotides, the CDR3 is TGTGCCAGCAGTGACGGGGAGCGTATAGCCAAAAACATTCAGTACTTC. Translating it yields CASSDGERIAKNIQYF. The full variable domain, rest sourced from reference TRBV2 and TRBJ2-4, is EPEVTQTPSHQVTQMGQEVILRCVPISNHLYFYWYRQILGQKVEFLVSFYNNEISEKSEIFDDQFSVERPDGSNFTLKIRSTKLEDSAMYFCASSDGERIAKNIQYFGAGTRLSVL.

The V call is TRBV28, the J call TRBJ2-1, with 13 bases matching TRBD2. V lost 5 bases to trimming and J lost 6 bases; unmatched junction nucleotides: 10. CDR1 and CDR2 (germline): MDHEN, SYDVKM. The CDR3 has 17 amino acids. The CDR3 nucleotides read TGTGCCAGCAGTGACTCCACCGGGACTAGCGGGATCAATGAGCAGTTCTTC. Residues: CASSDSTGTSGINEQFF.

This rearrangement joins TRBV28 to TRBJ1-2, with D tentatively TRBD1 (6 bases). Germline V gene lookup returns CDR1 MDHEN and CDR2 SYDVKM. Trimming pared 3 bases from V and 8 bases from J, leaving 16 bases between. The CDR3 length is 14 residues. This CDR3 is CASSLSGALRGYTF. The CDR3 nucleotides read TGTGCCAGCAGTTTGTCAGGGGCGCTAAGGGGCTACACCTTC.

This clone was recorded a few times. This chain links TRBV5-1 with TRBJ2-5; no clear D. V was shortened by 1 base and J by 3 bases, with 4 bases between the two germline ends. CDR1 is SGHRS and CDR2 is YFSETQ in the germline V gene. The CDR3 consists of 12 residues. The CDR3: CASSLFKETQYF. The DNA of the CDR3 is TGCGCCAGCAGCTTGTTTAAAGAGACCCAGTACTTC.

In its sample, this clone was seen a few times. The chain has TRBV15 and TRBJ1-4; 9 nucleotides align to TRBD1. The CDR3 length is 15 residues. V gave up 3 bases and J gave up 5 bases; unmatched junction bases: 4. Germline V gene sequence: CDR1 LNHNV, CDR2 YYDKDF (reference sequence). CDR3 sequence reads: CATSSDRGYNEKLFF. The DNA of the CDR3 is TGTGCCACCAGCAGCGACAGGGGGTACAATGAAAAACTGTTTTTT.

The chain recombines TRBV7-9 with TRBJ2-3; 8 bases agree with TRBD2. Germline V lookup: CDR1 SEHNR, CDR2 FQNEAQ (reference sequence). This CDR3 has 16 amino acids. J lost 1 base, V lost 5 bases, and 8 bases had no gene match. The CDR3 is CASSRGGSGRTDTQYF. Written as DNA, the CDR3 is TGTGCCAGCAGCCGGGGGGGTAGCGGGCGCACAGATACGCAGTATTTT.

This clone turned up a few times. The V call is TRBV6-5, the J call TRBJ2-7; 10 positions agree with TRBD2. The CDR3 has 15 residues. The trim removed 6 bases at V and 7 bases at J, leaving 12 bases unmatched. Looked up from germline, CDR1 is MNHEY and CDR2 is SVGAGI. The CDR3 nucleotides read TGTGCCAGCAGCCGACCCGGGACTAGCGCCTGGGAGCAGTACTTC. It yields the protein CASSRPGTSAWEQYF.

V usage is TRBV6-6 and J usage is TRBJ2-7, with D perhaps TRBD1 (6 bases). This CDR3 comprises 14 residues. Germline V gene sequence: CDR1 MNHNY, CDR2 SVGAGI (reference sequence). V shed 3 bases and J shed 5 bases, with 14 bases lying between them. CDR3 nucleotides: TGTGCCAGCAGTTATACTACAGGGTCCAACGAGCAGTACTTC. This encodes CASSYTTGSNEQYF.